Reported below is one T cell receptor beta chain. The germline CDR1 and CDR2 sequences are MGHRA and YSYEKL. V lost 0 bases, J lost 7 bases, and 7 bases lay in between. The CDR3 is 14 residues long. The data were taken from a study of cytomegalovirus exposure and HLA in healthy donors. Use of 60 Vbeta and 13 Jbeta primers characterized the PCR. Some clones are missing from TCRdb's copy, which holds only in-frame ones; the method was immunoSEQ multiplex PCR. Found here are around 120,000 clones, 55% to 75% of them singletons; the top ten hold 3.8%. V and J are TRBV4-1 and TRBJ1-6; D unresolved. The receptor was derived from a man younger than 40 in good health and CMV-seropositive. The sample consisted of PBMCs. DNA for the CDR3: TGCGCCAGCAGCCAAGAAACTTGGAATTCACCCCTCCACTTT. Translated: CASSQETWNSPLHF.